A selection of T cell receptor beta chains follows, all from one sample in a study of blood T cell repertoires in COVID-19. Produced via immunoSEQ multiplex PCR; TCRdb's table is partial and in-frame only. The sample comprises some 300,000 clones, under 90% of which are singletons, and about 8.4% rests with the top ten. The material sequenced was PBMCs or T cells enriched from blood (not recorded which). Every receptor here comes from a woman under 40 who had recovered from COVID-19. The conserved cysteine and the conserved F or W are not part of the CDR3 here.

j_gene,v_gene,CDR3aa
TRBJ1-1,TRBV7-2,ASSSSINTEAF
TRBJ1-2,TRBV10-3,AISGRHAANYGYT
TRBJ2-3,TRBV7-8,ASSRGLSDTQY
TRBJ1-2,TRBV2,ASSLGQGLNYGYT
TRBJ1-5,TRBV7-6,ASSLAGGDRGYQPQH
TRBJ2-5,TRBV14,ASSLHSGRGETQY
TRBJ1-6,TRBV28,ASSRPQGYNSPLH
TRBJ2-7,TRBV7-9,ASSHEMGTVGDEQY
TRBJ2-2,TRBV27,ASSLDRVQHGELF
TRBJ1-6,TRBV12-5,ASGLAGLTLSSYNSPLH
TRBJ2-7,TRBV5-4,ATERETSYEQY
TRBJ2-7,TRBV5-6,ASSFGYGQVPSYEQY
TRBJ2-7,TRBV5-1,ASSPTLAGLEQY
TRBJ1-1,TRBV28,ASTQQGRGTEAF
TRBJ1-3,TRBV27,ASRSTGDRVRFGNTIY
TRBJ2-1,TRBV9,ASSGTSLNEQF
TRBJ1-3,TRBV7-2,ASSLEEGASGNTIY
TRBJ1-6,TRBV7-6,ASSLGQLGSPLH
TRBJ1-5,TRBV5-8,ASSFYSGAGYSNQPQH
TRBJ1-6,TRBV6-2/TRBV6-3,ASSPTTGRYNSPLH
TRBJ2-7,TRBV7-3,ASSAPGQGALNSGYEQY
TRBJ1-1,TRBV10-3,ATARGQGNTEAF
TRBJ2-3,TRBV7-9,ASSLSAPWADTQY
TRBJ1-1,TRBV29-1,SVEGTEMNTEAF
TRBJ1-2,TRBV4-1,ASSHIVQGNYGYT
TRBJ1-5,TRBV6-5,ASSSKAPGSQPQH
TRBJ2-7,TRBV19,ASSKGTTGTSRSYEQY
TRBJ2-7,TRBV3-1/TRBV3-2,ASSPRLAGVNEQY
TRBJ2-7,TRBV11-1,ASAPGEETYEQY
TRBJ2-1,TRBV29-1,SVDHELTYNEQF
TRBJ1-2,TRBV19,ASKEWPGITRDYGYT
TRBJ1-6,TRBV5-4,ASSFAGTGTSPLH
TRBJ2-5,TRBV7-9,ASRKTQRTGGETQY
TRBJ2-1,TRBV28,ASSFSIAGGPIEQF
TRBJ2-7,TRBV5-4,ASSLATRGTGFYEQY
TRBJ2-1,TRBV23-1,ASSHPGQGYIEQF
TRBJ1-1,TRBV28,ASRKIRQDSWAEAF
TRBJ2-6,TRBV29-1,SVGQGANSGANVLT
TRBJ1-2,TRBV14,ASSHALGTTRGYT
TRBJ1-6,TRBV6-5,ASSSRTGAYSPLH
TRBJ2-7,TRBV13,ASSVGLREQY
TRBJ1-4,TRBV15,ATSRVHHGEKLF
TRBJ1-1,TRBV4-3,ASTSRVGTEAF
TRBJ2-7,TRBV19,ASSPGTLGGEQY
TRBJ2-6,TRBV7-6,ASSLVVFTPGQGSSGANVLT
TRBJ2-7,TRBV15,ATQLEASSYEQY